The 12 T cell receptor beta chains below were found in one sample sequenced in a study of shared clonotypes between healthy human individuals (dated by TCRdb to between 2020 and 2021). The protocol used for the library was the immunoSEQ multiplex PCR assay. Here the immuneACCESS table is served through TCRdb, limited to in-frame sequences with V and J called. Missing clones are a known gap in these copies; in checked studies unresolved V genes cover under half, and the rest lacks a known reason. The sample table lists hundreds of thousands of clones, 90% to 96% of them with a count of one. The top ten constitute 0.06% of the sample. The sample taken for sequencing was naive CD4+ T cells sorted from blood. The label giving this sample's cell subset or site can be read as: CD45RA+ positively selected. The origin of the receptors is a woman aged 25 to 39 in good health.

The V gene is TRBV15, the J gene TRBJ2-3; D tentatively fits TRBD1 or TRBD2 (7 bases each). The CDR3 is 16 residues long. Looked up from germline, CDR1 is LNHNV and CDR2 is YYDKDF (reference sequence). V was pared by 4 bases and J by 4 bases, with 18 bases between. In DNA, the CDR3 is TGTGCCACCAGCAAGGGGGCGGGGGCACGGGCAGATACGCAGTATTTT. The encoded protein is CATSKGAGARADTQYF.

This clone came up a few times. The chain links TRBV7-6 to TRBJ2-7, with 10 bases aligning to TRBD1. This CDR3 contains 15 residues. Germline CDR1 and CDR2: SGHVS and FNYEAQ. With V trimmed by 1 base and J by 5 bases, 5 bases remained unmatched. In nucleotides, the CDR3 is TGTGCCAGCAGCTTAGATTGGACAGGGGGTCACGAGCAGTACTTC. This codes for CASSLDWTGGHEQYF. The full variable domain, in which reference TRBV7-6 and TRBJ2-7 provide the parts outside the CDR3, is GAGVSQSPRYKVTKRGQDVALRCDPISGHVSLYWYRQALGQGPEFLTYFNYEAQQDKSGLPNDRFSAERPEGSISTLTIQRTEQRDSAMYRCASSLDWTGGHEQYFGPGTRLTVT.

CDR3: CSVGYGYTF. The CDR3 nucleotides read TGCAGCGTAGGGTATGGCTACACCTTC. This rearrangement joins TRBV29-1 to TRBJ1-2, with D unresolved. Trimming pared 6 bases from V and 5 bases from J, leaving 4 bases between. The length of the CDR3 is 9 residues. CDR1 and CDR2 from the germline V gene are SQVTM and ANQGSEA. The full variable domain, rest sourced from reference TRBV29-1 and TRBJ1-2, is SAVISQKPSRDICQRGTSLTIQCQVDSQVTMMFWYRQQPGQSLTLIATANQGSEATYESGFVIDKFPISRPNLTFSTLTVSNMSPEDSSIYLCSVGYGYTFGSGTRLTVV.

The rearrangement joins TRBV27 to TRBJ1-5; no definite D call. V was pared by 4 bases and J by 0 bases, with 16 bases between. Germline loops: CDR1 MNHEY, CDR2 SMNVEV (reference sequence). The CDR3 is 17 amino acids. CDR3 protein: CASSSLAGRYSNQPQHF. CDR3 coding DNA: TGTGCCAGCAGTTCACTAGCCGGACGGTATAGCAATCAGCCCCAGCATTTT.

The rearrangement joins TRBV6-1 to TRBJ2-7; D gene ambiguous. Trimming pared 11 bases from V and 3 bases from J, leaving 14 bases between. The germline gives CDR1 MNHNS, CDR2 SASEGT. This CDR3 comprises 12 residues. CDR3 region: CAAAIGLYEQYF. The CDR3 DNA reads TGTGCCGCAGCAATAGGGCTCTACGAGCAGTACTTC.

As concerns this clone: This specimen includes other DNA sequences encoding the same CDR3. The rearrangement uses TRBV18 and TRBJ2-7; TRBD2 matches 8 bases. J was trimmed by 5 bases and V by 3 bases; bases with no gene match: 3. The length of the CDR3 is 13 residues. Germline V CDR1 and CDR2: KGHSH, LQKENI. CDR3 nucleotide sequence: TGTGCCAGCTCACCGCTCGGGGGGGACGAGCAGTACTTC. Translated, it gives CASSPLGGDEQYF.

This chain joins TRBV19 and TRBJ1-2, with TRBD1 as a possible D gene (6 bases). CDR1 LNHDA and CDR2 SQIVND come from the germline V gene (reference sequence). CDR3 size: 13 residues. The V end lost 8 bases, the J end lost 4 bases, and 14 bases lay between the germline ends. Here the CDR3 DNA reads TGTGCCAGTCATATCGGACAGCCCTATGGCTACACCTTC. Amino acid sequence: CASHIGQPYGYTF.

This clone was counted only a few times. V gene TRBV11-2 combines with J gene TRBJ2-7; a weak D match, TRBD1 (6 bases). The germline gives CDR1 SGHAT, CDR2 FQNNGV. The ends were cut back, 5 bases at V and 0 bases at J, with 14 bases in the middle. The CDR3 extends over 15 amino acids. The CDR3 nucleotides read TGTGCCAGCAGCATCGTCGGGACACTCTCCTACGAGCAGTACTTC. As protein: CASSIVGTLSYEQYF.

The chain carries TRBV6-1 and TRBJ2-2, with 8 bases fitting TRBD1. The V segment lost 10 bases and the J segment 0 bases; nucleotides outside the gene matches: 4. The germline gives CDR1 MNHNS, CDR2 SASEGT. There are 14 residues in the CDR3. CDR3 in amino acids: CAMSGQANTGELFF. The CDR3 coding sequence is TGTGCCATGTCGGGACAGGCGAACACCGGGGAGCTGTTTTTT.

This clone was counted a single time. V is TRBV28 and J is TRBJ2-5; 11 nucleotides agree with TRBD2. The ends lost 6 bases at V and 1 base at J; junction bases unmatched: 4. Germline V gene lookup returns CDR1 MDHEN and CDR2 SYDVKM. The CDR3 sequence is 15 residues long. The CDR3 reads CASSPGLAAQETQYF. For the CDR3, the DNA is TGTGCCAGCAGCCCGGGACTAGCGGCCCAAGAGACCCAGTACTTC.

Notes on this clone: This specimen includes other DNA sequences encoding the same CDR3. In DNA, the CDR3 is TGTGCCAGCAGTTTAGGCCGGAACACTGAAGCTTTCTTT. It yields the protein CASSLGRNTEAFF. V gene TRBV28 combines with J gene TRBJ1-1; no clear D. CDR1 is MDHEN, CDR2 SYDVKM, per germline. Trimming removed 2 bases at V and 1 base at J, with 5 bases between. The CDR3 extends over 13 amino acids.

The V and J genes are TRBV2 and TRBJ1-2; unclear D gene. The CDR3 consists of 14 residues. Trimming took off 3 bases at V and 3 bases at J, with 11 bases between the two ends. The germline V gene has CDR1 SNHLY and CDR2 FYNNEI. For the CDR3, the DNA is TGTGCCAGCAGTGAGATAGAGACGGACTATGGCTACACCTTC. This translates into CASSEIETDYGYTF.